This TCR beta chain appears in the sequencing data of a study of blood T cells in healthy people across ages. A second about 6 to 11 cycle PCR used barcoded and J-beta primers. Each cDNA molecule received a tag from a template-switch adaptor that had 12 random nucleotides. From the 5' RACE reads, TCRdb called clonotypes with MiXCR, one entry per CDR3 protein. The sample lists around 990,000 distinct CDR3 sequences; under 30% were seen once. The CDR3 is 17 amino acids. The data also belong to a second study, concerning T cells of mothers and their children. That paper adds: RNA was extracted, and all of it went into cDNA synthesis at 1.5 ug per 15 ul. Maternal samples each gave over 8 million TCR beta CDR3 reads, and child samples several million each.

The TCR was taken from a girl aged 2 to 10 in good health. The rearrangement links TRBV21-1 to TRBJ2-5; the table's D call, TRBD2, was not checked against the DNA. The DNA matches TRBJ2-7 better at its end, which makes the J call doubtful. TRBV21-1 is described as a pseudogene. Sequenced sample: blood. The CDR3 DNA reads as TGTGCCAGCAGCAGATATATTCCCGGGGCTCATACAACCGAGCAGTACTTC. Residues: CASSRYIPGAHTTEQYF.